This paragraph covers one T cell receptor beta chain sequence. Its specificity is unknown. Clones were sequenced by immunoSEQ multiplex PCR, and TCRdb holds only the in-frame ones, with some missing. The sample includes fewer than 200,000 clones, roughly 90% seen only once; the top ten take 4.3%. These data come from a study of T cell responses to AZD1222 COVID-19 vaccine. Broader study findings: None of the repertoires were sampled until the peak T cell response had passed. The study found Spike-specific TCR breadth and depth rose after two AZD1222 doses. Baseline seropositivity characterized only a handful of AZD1222 recipients.

V shed 3 bases and J shed 0 bases, with 15 bases lying between them. The germline V gene has CDR1 KGHSH and CDR2 LQKENI. There are 17 residues in the CDR3. The origin of this receptor is an adult who received the AZD1222 COVID-19 vaccine. Sample: peripheral blood, taken 28 days after the second AZD1222 dose. The chain carries TRBV18 and TRBJ1-3; a weak D match, TRBD1 (5 bases). CDR3 in amino acids: CASSPGRGTSSGNTIYF. CDR3 nucleotide sequence: TGTGCCAGCTCACCGGGGCGAGGAACAAGCTCTGGAAACACCATATATTTT.